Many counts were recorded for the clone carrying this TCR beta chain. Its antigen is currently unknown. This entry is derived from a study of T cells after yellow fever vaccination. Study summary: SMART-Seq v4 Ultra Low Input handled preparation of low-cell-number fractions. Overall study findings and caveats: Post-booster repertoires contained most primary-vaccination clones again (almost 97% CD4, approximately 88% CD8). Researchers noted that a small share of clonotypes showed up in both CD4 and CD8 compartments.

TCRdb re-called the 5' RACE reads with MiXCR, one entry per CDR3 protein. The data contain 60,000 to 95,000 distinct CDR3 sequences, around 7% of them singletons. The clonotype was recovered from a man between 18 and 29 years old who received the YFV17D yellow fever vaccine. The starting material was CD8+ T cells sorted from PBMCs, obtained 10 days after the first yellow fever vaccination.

The CDR3 here is CASSFSDTQYF. As DNA, the CDR3 is TGTGCCAGCAGTTTTTCTGATACGCAGTATTTT. The chain recombines TRBV12-3 or TRBV12-4 with TRBJ2-3; D gene unclear. The CDR3 contains 11 residues. The V and J ends lost 3 bases and 6 bases respectively, with 4 bases between them.